The TCR beta chain under discussion was sequenced for a study of cytomegalovirus exposure and HLA in healthy donors. Study-level findings and limits: Productive rates of about 90% or about 30% were seen for most TCR beta V segments in an earlier analysis. Later work associated 16,951 TCR beta sequences with HLA alleles at 0.05 false discovery rate.

60 Vbeta and 13 Jbeta primers were used in PCR. Only in-frame clones appear in the TCRdb table, and some are missing; sequencing was by immunoSEQ multiplex PCR. The sample lists under 200,000 clones; about 77% were seen once. In this sample, this clone turned up once. Its antigen remains unidentified. V lost 2 bases and J 7 bases, leaving 17 bases between the germline ends. The CDR3 totals 15 residues. Germline V gene sequence: CDR1 MNHEY, CDR2 SMNVEV (reference sequence). The receptor was derived from a male donor in good health and CMV-seropositive. The source material was PBMCs. The chain is built from TRBV27 and TRBJ1-2; perhaps TRBD1 as D (5 bases). The CDR3 DNA reads TGTGCCAGCAGTTTACTCCCCCTCAGGGAAAGTGGCTACACCTTC. Translation: CASSLLPLRESGYTF.